Shown below are 26 T cell receptor beta chains from a single sample sequenced in a study of T-cell memory formation after mild COVID-19. TCRdb redid the calling of the 5' RACE reads with MiXCR, one entry per CDR3 protein. The table has 110,000 to 150,000 distinct CDR3 sequences, 13% to 15% seen once; the top ten hold about 29%. Material for sequencing was PBMCs or a T cell subset sorted from them (not recorded which). Receptors originate from an adult woman who had mild COVID-19 (a few samples of this study predate the infection). Cell type and time point are not known.

This clonotype was seen a handful of times. This chain uses TRBV5-5 with TRBJ2-5, with D perhaps matching TRBD2 (5 bases). V was pared by 1 base and J by 5 bases, with 24 bases between. Looked up from germline, CDR1 is SGHKS and CDR2 is YYEKEE (reference sequence). This CDR3 is built from 18 residues. CDR3: CASSLLRLEPERGETQYF. The CDR3 bases are TGTGCCAGCAGCTTGCTCCGGCTCGAGCCCGAGAGAGGGGAGACCCAGTACTTC.

J is TRBJ1-2 and V is TRBV24-1; possibly TRBD1 for D (6 bases). This CDR3 spans 13 amino acids. Germline V gives CDR1 KGHDR, CDR2 SFDVKD. With 6 bases removed from V and 1 base from J, the gap between germline ends came to 8 bases. The CDR3 nucleotides read TGTGCCACCAGTCGGGACATTAACTATGGCTACACCTTC. This translates into CATSRDINYGYTF.

V gene TRBV9 combines with J gene TRBJ1-1, with D unresolved. Germline V gene sequence: CDR1 SGDLS, CDR2 YYNGEE. This CDR3 is built from 14 residues. Trimming shortened V by 0 bases and J by 0 bases, and 6 bases separated the two germline ends. The CDR3 sequence is CASSVGEVNTEAFF. The CDR3 bases are TGTGCCAGCAGCGTAGGTGAGGTGAACACTGAAGCTTTCTTT.

The V gene is TRBV4-1, the J gene TRBJ1-5, with a possible D match to TRBD1 (5 bases). V was cut by 2 bases and J by 1 base, with 9 bases left in between. Germline V CDR1 and CDR2: MGHRA, YSYEKL. This CDR3 spans 15 amino acids. The CDR3 is CASSQNRLSNQPQHF. CDR3 in DNA: TGCGCCAGCAGCCAAAACAGGTTAAGCAATCAGCCCCAGCATTTT.

This clonotype came up a few times. The chain recombines TRBV7-9 with TRBJ2-1, with D tentatively TRBD1 or TRBD2 (5 bases each). CDR1 and CDR2 (germline): SEHNR, FQNEAQ (reference sequence). V was clipped by 4 bases and J by 14 bases, with 24 bases between them. The length of the CDR3 is 15 residues. The CDR3, as DNA: TGTGCCAGCAGCTCCGGGGCCCCGTTAACCAGTTCGGAGTTCTTC. Encoded protein: CASSSGAPLTSSEFF.

The V call is TRBV6-5, the J call TRBJ2-4; D is perhaps TRBD1 (5 bases). In germline, CDR1 is MNHEY, CDR2 SVGAGI. This CDR3 has 14 amino acids. The V gene lost 5 bases and the J gene lost 11 bases, with 19 bases spanning the gap. The CDR3 is CASSADTPRTLQYF. CDR3 in DNA: TGTGCCAGCAGTGCGGACACCCCAAGGACCCTTCAGTACTTC.

The chain joins TRBV5-6 to TRBJ2-5; D remains ambiguous. The germline gives CDR1 SGHDT, CDR2 YYEEEE. CDR3 length equals 12 residues. The ends were cut back, 0 bases at V and 4 bases at J, with 4 bases in the middle. This CDR3 reads CASSLVLETQYF. CDR3 DNA sequence: TGTGCCAGCAGCTTGGTGTTAGAGACCCAGTACTTC.

This clonotype showed up just a few times. The chain recombines TRBV12-3 or TRBV12-4 with TRBJ1-5; D is undetermined. V lost 7 bases, J lost 1 base, and 8 bases lay in between. This CDR3 has 13 amino acids. This CDR3 reads CASNAGSNQPQHF. DNA for the CDR3: TGTGCCAGCAATGCTGGGAGCAATCAGCCCCAGCATTTT.

The chain uses TRBV6-5 and TRBJ1-2, with D unresolved. V lost 6 bases and J lost 7, with 15 bases in between. Germline CDR1 and CDR2: MNHEY and SVGAGI. The CDR3 contains 13 residues. CDR3 coding DNA: TGTGCCAGCAGGCGGGAGGCCACCGGTGGCTACACCTTC. Protein sequence: CASRREATGGYTF.

This clonotype was counted ten times or more. The chain joins TRBV7-9 to TRBJ2-5, with a weak D call TRBD2 (6 bases). The germline gives CDR1 SEHNR, CDR2 FQNEAQ (reference sequence). V was shortened by 5 bases and J by 5 bases, with 18 bases between the two germline ends. The CDR3 contains 15 residues. Written as DNA, the CDR3 is TGTGCCAGCAGCCCTAGATCGGGAGCACGGGAGACCCAGTACTTC. This gives the protein CASSPRSGARETQYF.

This clonotype was observed a few times. This chain uses TRBV15 with TRBJ1-2; 8 bases line up with TRBD1. The CDR3 consists of 14 residues. The germline V gene has CDR1 LNHNV and CDR2 YYDKDF (reference sequence). The ends lost 3 bases at V and 4 bases at J; junction bases unmatched: 4. In nucleotides, the CDR3 is TGTGCCACCAGCAGGGAAGACAGGGGCTATGGCTACACCTTC. Protein sequence: CATSREDRGYGYTF.

This clonotype has more than one count but fewer than ten. V usage is TRBV2 and J usage is TRBJ2-7; perhaps TRBD2 as D (6 bases). CDR1 and CDR2 from the germline V gene are SNHLY and FYNNEI. The CDR3 covers 13 residues. Trimming shortened V by 6 bases and J by 3 bases, and 12 bases separated the two germline ends. The CDR3 nucleotides read TGTGCCAGCAGCGGGACTGCCAACTACGAGCAGTACTTC. It encodes CASSGTANYEQYF.

This clonotype showed up just a few times. J is TRBJ1-1 and V is TRBV30, with D possibly matching TRBD1 (5 bases). CDR3 length: 11 residues. V was trimmed by 1 base and J by 6 bases, leaving 6 bases between them. Germline V CDR1 and CDR2: GTSNPN, SVGIG (reference sequence). In nucleotides, the CDR3 is TGTGCCTGGAGTGCGGGACCTGAAGCTTTCTTT. Protein sequence: CAWSAGPEAFF.

This chain uses TRBV12-3 or TRBV12-4 with TRBJ2-5; 10 bases map to TRBD2. The CDR3 has 14 amino acids. V lost 8 bases, J lost 1 base, and 4 bases stayed unmatched. In nucleotides, the CDR3 is TGTGCCAGCCAAGCGGGGGGGCGCCAAGAGACCCAGTACTTC. Residues: CASQAGGRQETQYF.

This clonotype was counted ten times or more. This CDR3 is CASSYDSTEAFF. CDR3 DNA: TGTGCCAGCAGTTACGACAGCACTGAAGCTTTCTTT. This chain connects TRBV12-3 or TRBV12-4 to TRBJ1-1, with a tentative D call TRBD1 (5 bases). The CDR3 contains 12 residues. Trimming cost V 4 bases and J 4 bases, with 7 bases left between them.

The gene calls are TRBV6-6 and TRBJ2-2; D is undetermined. Germline V gene lookup returns CDR1 MNHNY and CDR2 SVGAGI (reference sequence). The length of the CDR3 is 13 residues. Trimming cost V 8 bases and J 0 bases, with 7 bases left between them. For the CDR3, the DNA is TGTGCCAGCCGACAATCGAACACCGGGGAGCTGTTTTTT. It encodes CASRQSNTGELFF.

This clonotype occurred many times. The chain couples TRBV11-2 to TRBJ2-1; D gene ambiguous. The CDR3 has 13 residues. V lost 0 bases to trimming and J lost 8 bases, with 8 bases between them. Germline V CDR1 and CDR2: SGHAT, FQNNGV. The chain's CDR3 is CASSLDTLHEQFF. The CDR3 DNA is TGTGCCAGCAGCTTAGATACATTGCATGAGCAGTTCTTC.

This clonotype was counted ten times or more. V and J are TRBV9 and TRBJ2-1, with D perhaps given as TRBD1 or TRBD2 (6 bases each). CDR3 size: 16 residues. V was trimmed by 6 bases and J by 0 bases, leaving 16 bases between them. Germline CDR1 SGDLS, CDR2 YYNGEE. DNA of the CDR3: TGTGCCAGCACCAGCGGAGGGACAAGCTCCTACAATGAGCAGTTCTTC. This codes for CASTSGGTSSYNEQFF.

This clonotype was found a few times. The rearrangement links TRBV4-3 to TRBJ2-7, with 7 nucleotides matching TRBD2. Germline CDR1 reads LGHNA; CDR2 reads YSLEER. The CDR3 contains 15 residues. V lost 0 bases, J lost 2 bases, and 4 bases stayed unmatched. As DNA, the CDR3 is TGCGCCAGCAGCCAAGATTTTCGGGGGGCCTACGAGCAGTACTTC. Residues: CASSQDFRGAYEQYF.

Only a few counts were recorded for this clonotype. The J gene is TRBJ2-2, the V gene TRBV5-6, with D unresolved. The CDR3 runs 15 residues. The ends were cut back, 1 base at V and 6 bases at J, with 13 bases in the middle. Germline values: CDR1 SGHDT, CDR2 YYEEEE. The CDR3 loop reads CASSLFRGPPGELFF. The CDR3 coding sequence is TGTGCCAGCAGCTTGTTCAGAGGACCGCCCGGGGAGCTGTTTTTT.

This clonotype was detected ten times or more. The CDR3 region has the DNA TGTGCCAGCACCCAACCCTGGCTCTACGAGCAGTACTTC. Its translation: CASTQPWLYEQYF. J is TRBJ2-7 and V is TRBV6-2 or TRBV6-3; D uncertain. The germline CDR1 and CDR2 sequences are MNHEY and SVGEGT. This CDR3 spans 13 amino acids. V gave up 7 bases and J gave up 3 bases, with 13 bases separating them.

This clonotype was seen repeatedly, ten times or more. This chain joins TRBV5-6 and TRBJ1-1; D ambiguous. This CDR3 contains 11 residues. Trimming removed 0 bases from V and 4 bases from J, with 1 base in between. CDR1 is SGHDT, CDR2 YYEEEE, per germline. The CDR3 DNA sequence: TGTGCCAGCAGCTTGGCCACTGAAGCTTTCTTT. This gives the protein CASSLATEAFF. The whole variable domain, filled in from reference TRBV5-6 and TRBJ1-1, reads DAGVTQSPTHLIKTRGQQVTLRCSPKSGHDTVSWYQQALGQGPQFIFQYYEEEERQRGNFPDRFSGHQFPNYSSELNVNALLLGDSALYLCASSLATEAFFGQGTRLTVV.

The rearrangement uses TRBV24-1 and TRBJ1-5; possible D gene TRBD1, 5 bases. Trimming took 4 bases from V and 9 from J, leaving 9 bases between them. CDR3 length: 12 amino acids. The germline gives CDR1 KGHDR, CDR2 SFDVKD. The DNA for the CDR3 is TGTGCCACCAGTGACTTTGGGGGGCCCCAGCATTTT. Amino acids: CATSDFGGPQHF.

This clonotype turned up a few times. The rearrangement uses TRBV7-3 and TRBJ2-2, with D uncertain. Germline V gene sequence: CDR1 SGHTA, CDR2 FQGTGA. This CDR3 region has 12 residues. V was clipped by 6 bases and J by 3 bases, with 5 bases between them. The CDR3 region is CASSGYTGELFF. For the CDR3, the DNA is TGTGCCAGCAGTGGTTACACCGGGGAGCTGTTTTTT.

The chain employs TRBV13 and TRBJ2-1; 9 bases agree with TRBD2. The CDR3 covers 16 residues. Trimming at V came to 4 bases and at J to 9 bases, leaving 13 bases not matched to a gene. The germline gives CDR1 PRHDT, CDR2 FYEKMQ (reference sequence). CDR3 sequence: CASSSQGAGGRLEQFF. DNA for the CDR3: TGTGCCAGCAGCTCTCAAGGGGCGGGAGGGCGCCTTGAGCAGTTCTTC.

The chain employs TRBV20-1 and TRBJ1-1, with 7 bases matching TRBD1. V gave up 4 bases and J gave up 0 bases; unmatched junction bases: 8. CDR3 length: 15 residues. Germline CDR1 and CDR2: DFQATT and SNEGSKA (reference sequence). The CDR3 DNA reads TGCAGTGCTACTACACGGACAGGAATGAACACTGAAGCTTTCTTT. As protein: CSATTRTGMNTEAFF.